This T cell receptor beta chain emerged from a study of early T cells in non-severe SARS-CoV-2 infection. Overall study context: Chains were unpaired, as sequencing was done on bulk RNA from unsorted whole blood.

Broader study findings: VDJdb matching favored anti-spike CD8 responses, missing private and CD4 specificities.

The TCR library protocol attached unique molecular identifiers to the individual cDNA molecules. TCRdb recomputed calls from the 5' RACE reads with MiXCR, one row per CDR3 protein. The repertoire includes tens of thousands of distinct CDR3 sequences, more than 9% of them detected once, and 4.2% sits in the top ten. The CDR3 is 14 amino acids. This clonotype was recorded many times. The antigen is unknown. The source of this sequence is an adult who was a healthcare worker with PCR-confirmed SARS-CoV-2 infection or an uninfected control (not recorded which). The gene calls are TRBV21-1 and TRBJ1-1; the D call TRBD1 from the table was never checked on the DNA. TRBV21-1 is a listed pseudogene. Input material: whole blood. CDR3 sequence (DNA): TGTGCCAGCAGCAGTCAAGGGGGGAAGCCTGAAGCTTTCTTT. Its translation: CASSSQGGKPEAFF.